The 30 T cell receptor beta chains given below trace back to one sample, sequenced in a study of T-cell reconstitution after alpha-beta-depleted transplantation in children. Preparation of the TCRbeta library used unique molecular identifiers. Each CDR3 protein is one row after TCRdb ran MiXCR on the PCR reads. This table has approximately 400,000 distinct CDR3 sequences, approximately 10% appearing once. The sequencing used PBMCs from the stem cell graft donor, collected from the stem cell graft. Receptors originate from a human donor who donated a stem cell graft to a child with acute myeloid leukemia.

CDR3 residues: CASSQDIPQGRGLAGIGETQYF. In DNA form, the CDR3 reads TGCGCCAGCAGCCAAGATATCCCGCAGGGTCGGGGACTAGCGGGGATCGGGGAGACCCAGTACTTC. The chain has TRBV4-1 and TRBJ2-5; 13 bases map to TRBD2. This CDR3 spans 22 amino acids. V was pared by 0 bases and J by 5 bases, with 21 bases of the junction left unmatched. CDR1 MGHRA and CDR2 YSYEKL come from the germline V gene.

This clonotype was seen at least ten times. This chain connects TRBV15 to TRBJ1-5; D not certain. Per germline, CDR1 LNHNV and CDR2 YYDKDF (reference sequence). The CDR3 extends over 14 amino acids. Trimming pared 0 bases from V and 3 bases from J, leaving 6 bases between. The CDR3 nucleotides read TGTGCCACCAGCAGAGAAGGGAACAATCAGCCCCAGCATTTT. Residues: CATSREGNNQPQHF. The full variable domain, with the rest looked up from reference TRBV15 and TRBJ1-5, is DAMVIQNPRYQVTQFGKPVTLSCSQTLNHNVMYWYQQKSSQAPKLLFHYYDKDFNNEADTPDNFQSRRPNTSFCFLDIRSPGLGDTAMYLCATSREGNNQPQHFGDGTRLSIL.

In this sample, this clonotype turned up many times. V is TRBV5-1 and J is TRBJ2-2; D might be TRBD2 (6 bases). Per the germline V gene, CDR1 is SGHRS and CDR2 is YFSETQ. The V gene lost 5 bases and the J gene lost 5 bases, with 10 bases spanning the gap. CDR3 size: 13 residues. The CDR3 spells CASRIGRTGELFF. The CDR3 DNA follows: TGCGCCAGCAGGATCGGGAGAACCGGGGAGCTGTTTTTT.

The chain is built from TRBV20-1 and TRBJ2-5, with a possible D match to TRBD2 (6 bases). CDR3 length equals 16 residues. Trimming removed 6 bases at V and 0 bases at J, with 20 bases between. Germline lookup yields CDR1 DFQATT and CDR2 SNEGSKA (reference sequence). The CDR3 DNA reads as TGCAGTGCGGAGGAGGGGATTAGCGGTTACCAAGAGACCCAGTACTTC. Translation gives CSAEEGISGYQETQYF.

This chain joins TRBV3-1 and TRBJ2-5; 9 nucleotides agree with TRBD2. Germline V gene data show CDR1 as LGHDT and CDR2 as YNNKEL (reference sequence). Trimming cost V 8 bases and J 4 bases; bases outside gene matches: 20. CDR3 length: 18 amino acids. In DNA form, the CDR3 reads TGTGCCAGCTGCCTTATGGGGATAGGCGGGAGGGCCGGAGAGACCCAGTACTTC. This encodes CASCLMGIGGRAGETQYF.

This clonotype was seen many times. This sequence joins TRBV5-1 and TRBJ2-4, with D perhaps TRBD1 or TRBD2 (5 bases each). The CDR3 spans 15 residues. Trimming cost V 4 bases and J 0 bases, with 11 bases left between them. Germline V gives CDR1 SGHRS, CDR2 YFSETQ. CDR3 sequence (DNA): TGCGCCAGCAGCAAGGGACCGCAAGCCAAAAACATTCAGTACTTC. It translates to CASSKGPQAKNIQYF.

This clonotype was detected ten times or more. The genes are TRBV29-1 and TRBJ2-1; D is unclear. With 5 bases removed from V and 8 bases from J, the gap between germline ends came to 10 bases. In germline, CDR1 is SQVTM, CDR2 ANQGSEA. This CDR3 has 11 amino acids. In DNA, the CDR3 is TGCAGCGTTCAGCCTGCCGATGAGCAGTTCTTC. Translation: CSVQPADEQFF.

This clonotype was seen only a few times. The rearrangement links TRBV27 to TRBJ2-5, with D possibly being TRBD1 (6 bases). The length of the CDR3 is 15 residues. V dropped 6 bases and J dropped 4 bases, with 18 bases sitting between them. Germline V gives CDR1 MNHEY, CDR2 SMNVEV (reference sequence). CDR3 in DNA: TGTGCCAGCAGGGGGGCGTGGAAAAGGGGAGAGACCCAGTACTTC. This encodes CASRGAWKRGETQYF.

This clonotype was observed a handful of times. The chain uses TRBV20-1 and TRBJ2-5, with 7 bases fitting TRBD2. This CDR3 contains 13 residues. Trimming cost V 7 bases and J 4 bases; bases outside gene matches: 9. CDR1 and CDR2 from the germline V gene are DFQATT and SNEGSKA (reference sequence). The CDR3 spells CSVHFREGETQYF. In DNA, the CDR3 is TGCAGTGTTCACTTTAGGGAGGGAGAGACCCAGTACTTC.

This clonotype has a handful of counts. V and J are TRBV5-6 and TRBJ2-1, with 9 bases that match TRBD1. With V trimmed by 4 bases and J by 12 bases, 11 bases remained unmatched. Germline V gene lookup returns CDR1 SGHDT and CDR2 YYEEEE. CDR3 length: 14 residues. This CDR3 reads CASSPGQGGFVQFF. DNA for the CDR3: TGTGCCAGCAGCCCGGGACAGGGCGGTTTTGTGCAGTTCTTC.

The V gene is TRBV2, the J gene TRBJ1-5; TRBD1 aligns across 12 bases. The CDR3 contains 17 residues. CDR1 and CDR2 from the germline V gene are SNHLY and FYNNEI. J gave up 6 bases and V 0 bases, and 6 bases lay outside the gene matches. The CDR3 protein is CASSEAGGQGAGQPQHF. The CDR3 DNA is TGTGCCAGCAGTGAAGCGGGGGGACAGGGGGCAGGTCAGCCCCAGCATTTT.

J is TRBJ1-2 and V is TRBV7-9; the D is unclear. The CDR3 spans 12 residues. Germline assignment: CDR1 SEHNR and CDR2 FQNEAQ (reference sequence). Trimming removed 3 bases at V and 8 bases at J, with 10 bases between. CDR3 region: CASSFLGSGYTF. CDR3 bases: TGTGCCAGCAGCTTCCTAGGTAGCGGCTACACCTTC.

This chain connects TRBV5-1 to TRBJ2-3; D not certain. CDR3 size: 13 residues. V lost 6 bases, J lost 0 bases, and 8 bases lay in between. From germline, CDR1 is SGHRS and CDR2 YFSETQ. The CDR3 protein is CASNLHSTDTQYF. The CDR3 nucleotides are TGCGCCAGCAATTTACATAGCACAGATACGCAGTATTTT.

In this sample, this clonotype turned up a few times. V and J are TRBV9 and TRBJ2-1, with 11 bases aligning to TRBD2. V was clipped by 3 bases and J by 0 bases; unmatched bases: 11. Per germline, CDR1 SGDLS and CDR2 YYNGEE. This CDR3 has 19 residues. CDR3 region: CASSASQASGGSSYNEQFF. The CDR3 DNA follows: TGTGCCAGCAGCGCGTCCCAGGCTAGCGGGGGGTCCTCCTACAATGAGCAGTTCTTC.

This clonotype has more than one count but fewer than ten. CDR3 in amino acids: CASGLAGLVNEQFF. For the CDR3, the DNA is TGTGCCAGCGGACTAGCGGGCCTCGTCAATGAGCAGTTCTTC. The rearrangement links TRBV27 to TRBJ2-1; 11 bases are shared with TRBD2. This CDR3 region has 14 residues. Per the germline V gene, CDR1 is MNHEY and CDR2 is SMNVEV (reference sequence). The junction had 6 bases not matched to a gene; V was cut back by 8 bases and J by 6 bases.

The genes are TRBV7-9 and TRBJ1-4, with D perhaps TRBD1 (5 bases). The CDR3 length is 14 residues. CDR1 and CDR2 from the germline V gene are SEHNR and FQNEAQ (reference sequence). Trimming shortened V by 1 base and J by 7 bases, and 10 bases separated the two germline ends. The CDR3: CASSLEGTGEKLFF. The CDR3 coding sequence is TGTGCCAGCAGCTTAGAGGGGACGGGTGAAAAACTGTTTTTT.

This clonotype was detected only a few times. This chain joins TRBV20-1 and TRBJ1-4, with TRBD1 as a possible D gene (5 bases). V lost 3 bases, J lost 8 bases, and 16 bases lay in between. The germline V gene encodes CDR1 DFQATT and CDR2 SNEGSKA (reference sequence). This CDR3 is built from 14 residues. CDR3 DNA sequence: TGCAGTGCTAGCCTCCAGCAGGGCCGGGAAAAACTGTTTTTT. Its protein is CSASLQQGREKLFF.

The rearrangement links TRBV7-8 to TRBJ1-2; the D is unclear. In germline, CDR1 is SGHVS, CDR2 FQNEAQ. CDR3 length: 14 amino acids. The V and J ends lost 7 bases and 5 bases respectively, with 17 bases between them. In nucleotides, the CDR3 is TGTGCCAGCAACGTAGGTTGGGATGTATATGGCTACACCTTC. Translating it yields CASNVGWDVYGYTF.

This clonotype was observed a handful of times. The chain carries TRBV11-2 and TRBJ1-1; D is perhaps TRBD1 (6 bases). The germline V gene encodes CDR1 SGHAT and CDR2 FQNNGV. The CDR3 has 13 residues. The ends were cut back, 1 base at V and 10 bases at J, with 13 bases in the middle. The CDR3 is CASSLVQGMGAFF. DNA for the CDR3: TGTGCCAGCAGCTTAGTACAGGGTATGGGAGCTTTCTTT.

The rearrangement joins TRBV5-4 to TRBJ2-4, with a tentative D call TRBD1 (5 bases). The CDR3 runs 15 residues. Trimming shortened V by 5 bases and J by 3 bases, and 15 bases separated the two germline ends. Germline V lookup: CDR1 SGHNT, CDR2 YYREEE (reference sequence). The CDR3 sequence is CASSFGAGDKNIQYF. The DNA of the CDR3 is TGTGCCAGCAGTTTTGGGGCTGGGGACAAAAACATTCAGTACTTC.

The chain couples TRBV3-1 to TRBJ2-1, with D unresolved. The germline V gene encodes CDR1 LGHDT and CDR2 YNNKEL (reference sequence). This CDR3 is built from 14 residues. Trimming pared 0 bases from V and 5 bases from J, leaving 8 bases between. CDR3 sequence: CASSQEVPHNEQFF. The CDR3 DNA reads as TGTGCCAGCAGCCAAGAGGTACCTCACAATGAGCAGTTCTTC.

This clonotype has more than one count but fewer than ten. The chain couples TRBV20-1 to TRBJ1-4; D may be TRBD1 (5 bases). This CDR3 is 11 amino acids long. Trimming cost V 6 bases and J 8 bases, with 10 bases left between them. CDR1 and CDR2 from the germline V gene are DFQATT and SNEGSKA (reference sequence). This CDR3 reads CSAGREEKLFF. The CDR3 DNA reads TGCAGTGCCGGCAGGGAGGAAAAACTGTTTTTT.

This clonotype was counted at least ten times. This sequence joins TRBV7-8 and TRBJ2-3, with 9 bases aligning to TRBD1. The CDR3 spans 15 residues. Losses at the gene ends were 1 base for V and 6 bases for J; bases not matched to a gene: 5. Germline CDR1 is SGHVS and CDR2 is FQNEAQ. CDR3 DNA: TGTGCCAGCAGCTTAGTACAGGGGGCCGTGGATACGCAGTATTTT. This translates into CASSLVQGAVDTQYF.

This clonotype was recorded at least ten times. V gene TRBV4-3 combines with J gene TRBJ2-1, with TRBD2 matching over 8 bases. V shed 0 bases, J shed 7 bases, and the junction held 14 bases outside the gene matches. The CDR3 has 18 residues. The V gene's germline CDR1 is LGHNA and CDR2 YSLEER. CDR3 sequence: CASSQDRGVSGVKNEQFF. For the CDR3, the DNA is TGCGCCAGCAGCCAAGATCGGGGGGTTAGCGGGGTCAAGAATGAGCAGTTCTTC.

The rearrangement links TRBV6-1 to TRBJ1-5; D might be TRBD1 (6 bases). The length of the CDR3 is 15 residues. V was clipped by 1 base and J by 7 bases, with 14 bases between them. Germline V lookup: CDR1 MNHNS, CDR2 SASEGT. The CDR3 bases are TGTGCCAGCAGTGAAGTTGCAGGGGTAAAACAGCCCCAGCATTTT. It translates to CASSEVAGVKQPQHF.

This chain joins TRBV10-3 and TRBJ1-2; a weak D match, TRBD1 (5 bases). Trimming removed 3 bases from V and 7 bases from J, with 9 bases in between. CDR1 is ENHRY and CDR2 is SYGVKD in the germline V gene. CDR3 size: 12 residues. CDR3 sequence reads: CAISDSGTGYTF. CDR3 sequence (DNA): TGTGCCATCAGTGACTCGGGGACTGGCTACACCTTC.

This clonotype was observed many times. The genes are TRBV20-1 and TRBJ2-3; perhaps D is TRBD1 or TRBD2 (5 bases each). Germline-derived CDR1 and CDR2 are DFQATT and SNEGSKA (reference sequence). The CDR3 has 17 amino acids. V lost 0 bases to trimming and J lost 1 base, with 17 bases between them. CDR3 residues: CSARDLDTGMGTDTQYF. CDR3 nucleotide sequence: TGCAGTGCTAGAGATCTGGACACCGGGATGGGCACAGATACGCAGTATTTT.

As to this clonotype: Since a much larger clone is just one base distant, this may be a read error. This sequence joins TRBV10-3 and TRBJ2-3; 8 positions match TRBD2. This CDR3 is 19 amino acids long. Germline V gene lookup returns CDR1 ENHRY and CDR2 SYGVKD. Written as DNA, the CDR3 is TGTGCCATCAGTGGAACCCAATCGGGAGCGGGAGTTTCTACAGATACGCATTATTTT. Translated: CAISGTQSGAGVSTDTHYF.

This clonotype was detected only a few times. The chain carries TRBV7-2 and TRBJ1-5; no reliable D call. Trimming shortened V by 4 bases and J by 1 base, and 8 bases separated the two germline ends. This CDR3 has 14 amino acids. Germline CDR1 and CDR2: SGHTA and FQGNSA. CDR3 protein: CASSSSGSNQPQHF. The CDR3, as DNA: TGTGCCAGCAGCTCCAGCGGGAGCAATCAGCCCCAGCATTTT.

This clonotype was seen more than once but under ten times. The chain uses TRBV6-5 and TRBJ2-1, with a weak D call TRBD2 (5 bases). The CDR3 totals 17 residues. Germline V lookup: CDR1 MNHEY, CDR2 SVGAGI. Deletions cut 2 bases from V and 4 bases from J, with 18 bases between. The CDR3 DNA reads as TGTGCCAGCAGTTACCCCTCATCCGGGATAGGGTACAATGAGCAGTTCTTC. As protein: CASSYPSSGIGYNEQFF.